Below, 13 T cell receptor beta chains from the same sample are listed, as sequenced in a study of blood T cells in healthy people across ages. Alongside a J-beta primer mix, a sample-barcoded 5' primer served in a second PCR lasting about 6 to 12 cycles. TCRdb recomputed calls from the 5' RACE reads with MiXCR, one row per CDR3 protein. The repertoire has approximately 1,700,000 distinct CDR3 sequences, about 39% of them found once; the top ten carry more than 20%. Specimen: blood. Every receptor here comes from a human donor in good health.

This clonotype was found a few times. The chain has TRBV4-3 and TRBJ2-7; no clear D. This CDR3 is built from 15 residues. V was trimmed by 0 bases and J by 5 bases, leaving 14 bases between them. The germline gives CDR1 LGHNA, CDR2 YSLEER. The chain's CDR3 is CASSQDLVGFNEQYF. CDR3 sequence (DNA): TGCGCCAGCAGCCAAGATCTGGTAGGGTTTAACGAGCAGTACTTC.

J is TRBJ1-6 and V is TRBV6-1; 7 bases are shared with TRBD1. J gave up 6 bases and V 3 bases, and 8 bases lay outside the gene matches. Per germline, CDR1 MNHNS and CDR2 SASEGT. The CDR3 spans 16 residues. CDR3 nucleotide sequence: TGTGCCAGCAGTGATACCATGGGACAGTTTAATTCACCCCTCCACTTT. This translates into CASSDTMGQFNSPLHF.

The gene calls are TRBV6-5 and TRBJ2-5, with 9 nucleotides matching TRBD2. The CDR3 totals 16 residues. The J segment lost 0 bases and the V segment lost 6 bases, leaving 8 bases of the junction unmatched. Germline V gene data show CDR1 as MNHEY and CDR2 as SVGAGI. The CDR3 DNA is TGTGCCAGCAGACCCACTAGCGGGCGATACCAAGAGACCCAGTACTTC. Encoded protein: CASRPTSGRYQETQYF.

The CDR3, as DNA: TGCAGCGCGGGGACAGGGGATAGGACTGAAGCTTTCTTT. Protein: CSAGTGDRTEAFF. The V and J genes are TRBV29-1 and TRBJ1-1; 10 nucleotides agree with TRBD1. Per the germline V gene, CDR1 is SQVTM and CDR2 is ANQGSEA. The CDR3 loop spans 13 amino acids. After removal of 7 bases from V and 5 bases from J, the junction contained 7 bases not matched to a gene.

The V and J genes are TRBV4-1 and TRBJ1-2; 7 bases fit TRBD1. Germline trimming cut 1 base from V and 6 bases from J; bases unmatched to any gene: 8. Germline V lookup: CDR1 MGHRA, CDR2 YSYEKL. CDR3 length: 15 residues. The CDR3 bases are TGCGCCAGCAGCCAAGCTGGGGACAGTCAGGATGGCTACACCTTC. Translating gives CASSQAGDSQDGYTF.

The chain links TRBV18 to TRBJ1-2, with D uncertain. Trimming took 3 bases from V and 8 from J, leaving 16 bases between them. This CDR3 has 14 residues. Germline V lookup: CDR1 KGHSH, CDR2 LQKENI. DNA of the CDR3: TGTGCCAGCTCACCGACCCTGGGAGTGCGGGGCTACACCTTC. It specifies CASSPTLGVRGYTF.

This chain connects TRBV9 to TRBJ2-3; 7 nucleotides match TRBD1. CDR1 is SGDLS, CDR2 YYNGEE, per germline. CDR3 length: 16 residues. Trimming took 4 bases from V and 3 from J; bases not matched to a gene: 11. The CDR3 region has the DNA TGTGCCAGCAGCTCATCGGTCAGGGGGACAACAGATACGCAGTATTTT. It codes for CASSSSVRGTTDTQYF.

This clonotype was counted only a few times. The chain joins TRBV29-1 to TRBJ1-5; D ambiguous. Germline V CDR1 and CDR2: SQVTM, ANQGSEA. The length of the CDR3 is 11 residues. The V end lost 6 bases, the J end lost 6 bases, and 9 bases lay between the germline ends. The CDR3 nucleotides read TGCAGCGTCGAATGGGTTCAGCCCCAGCATTTT. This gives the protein CSVEWVQPQHF. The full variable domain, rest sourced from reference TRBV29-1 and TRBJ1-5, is SAVISQKPSRDICQRGTSLTIQCQVDSQVTMMFWYRQQPGQSLTLIATANQGSEATYESGFVIDKFPISRPNLTFSTLTVSNMSPEDSSIYLCSVEWVQPQHFGDGTRLSIL.

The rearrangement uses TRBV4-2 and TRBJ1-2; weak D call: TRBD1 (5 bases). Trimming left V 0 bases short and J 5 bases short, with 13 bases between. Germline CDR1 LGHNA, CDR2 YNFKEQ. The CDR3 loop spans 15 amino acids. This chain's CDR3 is CASSQDRGGPYGYTF. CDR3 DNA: TGTGCCAGCAGCCAAGATAGGGGAGGGCCATATGGCTACACCTTC.

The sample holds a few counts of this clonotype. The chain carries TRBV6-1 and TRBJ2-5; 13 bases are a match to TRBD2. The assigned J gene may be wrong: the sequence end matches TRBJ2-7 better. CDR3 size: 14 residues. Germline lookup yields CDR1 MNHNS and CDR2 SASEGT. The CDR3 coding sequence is TGTGCCAGCACCCTGGGACTAGCGGGGTACGAGCAGTACTTC. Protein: CASTLGLAGYEQYF.

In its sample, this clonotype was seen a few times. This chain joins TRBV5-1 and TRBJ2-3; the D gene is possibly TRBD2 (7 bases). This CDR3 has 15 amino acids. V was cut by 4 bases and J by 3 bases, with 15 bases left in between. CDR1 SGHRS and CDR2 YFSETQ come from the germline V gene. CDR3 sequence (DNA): TGCGCCAGCAGCAGAGCACAGGGAGGGACAGATACGCAGTATTTT. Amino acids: CASSRAQGGTDTQYF.

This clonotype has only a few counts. CDR3 sequence reads: CASTGWDRGNSPLHF. CDR3 sequence (DNA): TGTGCCAGCACTGGATGGGACAGGGGAAATTCACCCCTCCACTTT. V is TRBV6-1 and J is TRBJ1-6; 10 positions match TRBD1. V lost 7 bases and J lost 7; bases outside the gene matches: 7. This CDR3 is 15 amino acids long. Germline V lookup: CDR1 MNHNS, CDR2 SASEGT.

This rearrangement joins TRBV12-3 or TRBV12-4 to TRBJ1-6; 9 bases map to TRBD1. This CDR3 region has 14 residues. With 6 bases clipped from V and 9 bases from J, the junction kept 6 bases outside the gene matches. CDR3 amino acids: CASRLQGARSPLHF. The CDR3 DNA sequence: TGTGCCAGCAGGTTACAGGGGGCTCGTTCACCCCTCCACTTT.